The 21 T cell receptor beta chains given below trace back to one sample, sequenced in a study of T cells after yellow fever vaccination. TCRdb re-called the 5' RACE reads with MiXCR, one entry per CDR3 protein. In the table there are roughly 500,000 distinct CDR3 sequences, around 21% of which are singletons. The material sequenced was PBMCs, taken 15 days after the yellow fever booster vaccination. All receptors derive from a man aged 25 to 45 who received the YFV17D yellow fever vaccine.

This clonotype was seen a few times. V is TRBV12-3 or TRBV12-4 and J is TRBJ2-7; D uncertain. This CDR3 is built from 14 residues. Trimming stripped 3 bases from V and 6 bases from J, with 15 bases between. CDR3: CASSLLRPPSEQYF. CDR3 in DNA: TGTGCCAGCAGTTTGTTACGGCCCCCGTCCGAGCAGTACTTC.

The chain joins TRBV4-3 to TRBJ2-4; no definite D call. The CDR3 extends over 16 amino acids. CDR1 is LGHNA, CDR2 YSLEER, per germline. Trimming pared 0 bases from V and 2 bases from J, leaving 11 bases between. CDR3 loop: CASSQDSGPTKNIQYF. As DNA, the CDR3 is TGCGCCAGCAGCCAAGATTCCGGACCGACCAAAAACATTCAGTACTTC.

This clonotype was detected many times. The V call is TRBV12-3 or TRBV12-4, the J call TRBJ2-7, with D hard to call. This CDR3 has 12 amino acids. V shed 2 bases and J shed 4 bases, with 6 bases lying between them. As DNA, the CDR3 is TGTGCCAGCAGTTTATTGGCTTACGAGCAGTACTTC. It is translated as CASSLLAYEQYF.

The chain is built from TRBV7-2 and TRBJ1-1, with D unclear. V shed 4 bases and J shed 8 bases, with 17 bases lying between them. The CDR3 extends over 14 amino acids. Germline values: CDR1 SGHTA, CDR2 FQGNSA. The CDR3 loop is CASSYRGPPGEAFF. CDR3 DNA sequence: TGTGCCAGCAGCTACCGCGGGCCACCCGGAGAAGCTTTCTTT.

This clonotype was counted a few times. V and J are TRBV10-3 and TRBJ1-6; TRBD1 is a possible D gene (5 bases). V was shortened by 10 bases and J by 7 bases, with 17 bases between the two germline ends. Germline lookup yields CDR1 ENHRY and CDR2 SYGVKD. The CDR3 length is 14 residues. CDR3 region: CATMQGGGNSPLHF. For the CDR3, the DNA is TGTGCCACCATGCAGGGCGGAGGGAATTCACCCCTCCACTTT.

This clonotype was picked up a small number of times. In DNA, the CDR3 is TGCAGCGTTGATACGACAGGGAGCTCCTACAATGAGCAGTTCTTC. As protein: CSVDTTGSSYNEQFF. The chain has TRBV29-1 and TRBJ2-1, with 7 nucleotides matching TRBD1. This CDR3 is 15 amino acids long. Germline CDR1 reads SQVTM; CDR2 reads ANQGSEA. The V gene end was trimmed by 3 bases and the J gene end by 0 bases; junction bases not matched to a gene: 5.

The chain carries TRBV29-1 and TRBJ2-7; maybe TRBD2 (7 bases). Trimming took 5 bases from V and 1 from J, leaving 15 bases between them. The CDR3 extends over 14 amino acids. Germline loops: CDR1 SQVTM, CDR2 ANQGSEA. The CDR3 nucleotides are TGCAGCGTTAGGGGGGGCGCGTCATCCTACGAGCAGTACTTC. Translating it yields CSVRGGASSYEQYF.

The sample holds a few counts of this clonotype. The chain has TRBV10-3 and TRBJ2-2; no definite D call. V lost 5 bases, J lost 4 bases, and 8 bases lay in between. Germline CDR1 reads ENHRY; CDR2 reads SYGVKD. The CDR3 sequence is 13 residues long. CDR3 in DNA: TGTGCCATCAGTTGGGCTACCACCGGGGAGCTGTTTTTT. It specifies CAISWATTGELFF.

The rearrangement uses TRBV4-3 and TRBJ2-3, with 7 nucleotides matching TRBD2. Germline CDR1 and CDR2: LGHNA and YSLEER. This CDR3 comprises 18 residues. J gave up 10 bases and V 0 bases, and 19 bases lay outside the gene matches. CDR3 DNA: TGCGCCAGCAGCCAAGATCGTGTGGGACTACCCGTTTCCCTAGCGCAGTATTTT. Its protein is CASSQDRVGLPVSLAQYF.

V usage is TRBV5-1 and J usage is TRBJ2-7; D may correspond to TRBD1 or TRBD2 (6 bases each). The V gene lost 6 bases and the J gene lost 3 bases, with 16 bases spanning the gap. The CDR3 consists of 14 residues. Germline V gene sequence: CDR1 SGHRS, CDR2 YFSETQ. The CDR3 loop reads CASTEGGGFYEQYF. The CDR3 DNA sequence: TGCGCCAGCACCGAGGGGGGCGGCTTCTACGAGCAGTACTTC.

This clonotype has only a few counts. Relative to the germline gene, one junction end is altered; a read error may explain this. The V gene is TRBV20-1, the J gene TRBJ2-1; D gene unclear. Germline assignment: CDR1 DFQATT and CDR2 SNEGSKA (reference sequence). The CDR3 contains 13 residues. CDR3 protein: CSASPDTYSEQFF. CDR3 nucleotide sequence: TGCAGTGCTAGCCCCGATACATACAGTGAGCAGTTCTTC.

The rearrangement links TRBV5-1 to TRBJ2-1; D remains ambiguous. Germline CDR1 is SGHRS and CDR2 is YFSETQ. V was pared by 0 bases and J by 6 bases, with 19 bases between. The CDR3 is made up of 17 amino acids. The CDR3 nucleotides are TGCGCCAGCAGCTTGGTAGCCCATACAGCAGGCCCCAATGAGCAGTTCTTC. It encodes CASSLVAHTAGPNEQFF.

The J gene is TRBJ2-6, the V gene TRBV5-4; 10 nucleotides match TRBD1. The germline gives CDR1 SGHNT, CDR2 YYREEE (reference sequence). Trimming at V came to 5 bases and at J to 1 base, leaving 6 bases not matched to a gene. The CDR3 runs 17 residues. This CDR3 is CASRTGGGSSGANVLTF. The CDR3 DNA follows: TGTGCCAGCAGGACAGGGGGCGGTTCTTCTGGGGCCAACGTCCTGACTTTC.

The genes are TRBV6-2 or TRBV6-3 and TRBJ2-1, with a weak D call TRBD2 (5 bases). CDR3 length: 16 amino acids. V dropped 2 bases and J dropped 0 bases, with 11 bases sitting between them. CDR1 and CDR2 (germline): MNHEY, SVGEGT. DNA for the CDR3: TGTGCCAGCAGTTACGGAGCGGATCTCTCCTACAATGAGCAGTTCTTC. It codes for CASSYGADLSYNEQFF.

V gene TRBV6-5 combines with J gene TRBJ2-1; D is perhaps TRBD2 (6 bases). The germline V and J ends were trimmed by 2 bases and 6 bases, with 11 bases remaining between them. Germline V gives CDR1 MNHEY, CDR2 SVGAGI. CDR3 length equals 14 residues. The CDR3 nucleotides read TGTGCCAGCAGTTACCTCCGGGACTTCAATGAGCAGTTCTTC. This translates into CASSYLRDFNEQFF.

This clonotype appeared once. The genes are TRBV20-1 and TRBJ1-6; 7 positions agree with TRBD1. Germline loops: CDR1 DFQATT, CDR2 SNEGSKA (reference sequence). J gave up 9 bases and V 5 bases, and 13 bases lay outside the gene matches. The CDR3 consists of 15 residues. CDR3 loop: CSAEGASQGGSPLHF. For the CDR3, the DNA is TGCAGTGCTGAGGGGGCCTCCCAGGGGGGTTCACCCCTCCACTTT.

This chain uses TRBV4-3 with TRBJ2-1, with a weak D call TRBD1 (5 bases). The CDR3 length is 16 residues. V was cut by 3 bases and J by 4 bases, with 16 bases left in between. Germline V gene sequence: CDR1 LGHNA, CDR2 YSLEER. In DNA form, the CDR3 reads TGCGCCAGCAGCCAGCTGAGGCAGGGCGGTTACAATGAGCAGTTCTTC. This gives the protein CASSQLRQGGYNEQFF.

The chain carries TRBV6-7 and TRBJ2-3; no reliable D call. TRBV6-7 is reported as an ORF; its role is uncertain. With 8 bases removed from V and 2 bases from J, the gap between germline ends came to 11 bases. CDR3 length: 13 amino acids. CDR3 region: CASVRNNTDTQYF. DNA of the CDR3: TGTGCCAGCGTACGGAACAACACAGATACGCAGTATTTT.

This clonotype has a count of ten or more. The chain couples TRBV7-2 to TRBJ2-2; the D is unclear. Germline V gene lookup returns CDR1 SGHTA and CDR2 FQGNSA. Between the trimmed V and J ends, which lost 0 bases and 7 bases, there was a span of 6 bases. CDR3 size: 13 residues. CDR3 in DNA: TGTGCCAGCAGCTTAGCCATGGGCGGGGAGCTGTTTTTT. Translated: CASSLAMGGELFF. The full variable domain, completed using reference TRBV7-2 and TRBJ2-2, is GAGVSQSPSNKVTEKGKDVELRCDPISGHTALYWYRQSLGQGLEFLIYFQGNSAPDKSGLPSDRFSAERTGGSVSTLTIQRTQQEDSAVYLCASSLAMGGELFFGEGSRLTVL.

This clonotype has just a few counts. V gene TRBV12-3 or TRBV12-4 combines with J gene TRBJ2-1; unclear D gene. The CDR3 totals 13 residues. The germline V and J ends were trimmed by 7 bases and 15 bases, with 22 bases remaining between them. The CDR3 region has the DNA TGTGCCAGCACCAAAAATGACCCCTCAGTGCGGTTCTTC. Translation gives CASTKNDPSVRFF.

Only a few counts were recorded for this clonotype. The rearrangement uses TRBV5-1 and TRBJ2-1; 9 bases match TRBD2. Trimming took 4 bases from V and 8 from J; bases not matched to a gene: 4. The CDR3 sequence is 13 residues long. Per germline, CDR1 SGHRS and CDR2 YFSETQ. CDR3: CASSTRTSDEQFF. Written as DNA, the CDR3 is TGCGCCAGCAGCACGAGGACTAGCGATGAGCAGTTCTTC. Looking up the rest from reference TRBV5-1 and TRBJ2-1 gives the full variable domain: KAGVTQTPRYLIKTRGQQVTLSCSPISGHRSVSWYQQTPGQGLQFLFEYFSETQRNKGNFPGRFSGRQFSNSRSEMNVSTLELGDSALYLCASSTRTSDEQFFGPGTRLTVL.